This TCR beta chain was sequenced in a study of response to subunit inactivated influenza vaccine. Study-wide results and limits: Researchers suggested that each seasonal influenza vaccination recruits few new T cells.

TCRdb redid the calling of the RT-PCR reads with MiXCR, one entry per CDR3 protein. The sample shows 150,000 to 200,000 distinct CDR3 sequences, about 12% of them seen only once. This clonotype has only a few counts. The antigen is undetermined. CDR3 size: 15 residues. The germline CDR1 and CDR2 sequences are SQVTM and ANQGSEA. V shed 7 bases, J shed 0 bases, and the junction held 10 bases outside the gene matches. A further study also used this sample, focusing on T cells expressing NK-cell markers. As that study records: 5'RACE template switching with UMIs produced the TCR beta cDNA. Beta-chain profiling covered CD3+CD56+NKG2C+, CD3+CD56+NKG2C- and CD3+CD56-NKG2C+ sorted subsets.

Material: CD8+ T cells sorted from PBMCs, obtained approximately 13 days after vaccination. The V and J genes are TRBV29-1 and TRBJ2-3; 7 positions agree with TRBD2. The source is a man in his fifties who received an inactivated influenza vaccine. CDR3 loop: CSALGGETSTDTQYF. The CDR3 region has the DNA TGCAGCGCCCTGGGAGGGGAGACTAGCACAGATACGCAGTATTTT.